A single sample is the source of the 31 T cell receptor beta chains below, sequenced in a study of STAT5B mutations in CD4+ large granular lymphocyte leukemia (dated by TCRdb to the early 2020s). The library came from the immunoSEQ multiplex PCR assay. TCRdb took this table from immuneACCESS and kept in-frame rearrangements with V and J called. Such tables lack part of the clones; where checked against another copy, unresolved V genes explain under half of the gap, and the rest is unexplained. For this sample there are roughly 30,000 clones; 85% to 90% appear just once. 0.41% of the sample is taken by the ten largest. Source material: CD4+ T cells from blood buffy coats. The receptor source for this set is a human donor in good health.

This chain links TRBV28 with TRBJ1-1; the D is unclear. Germline V gene sequence: CDR1 MDHEN, CDR2 SYDVKM. There are 15 residues in the CDR3. Trimming stripped 3 bases from V and 1 base from J, with 12 bases between. CDR3 nucleotide sequence: TGTGCCAGCAGTTTCCCCCCAGTTCAGAACACTGAAGCTTTCTTT. Translating gives CASSFPPVQNTEAFF.

Only a few counts were recorded for this clone. The same CDR3 arises from other DNA sequences in this sample as well. This chain uses TRBV5-1 with TRBJ2-1; 7 nucleotides align to TRBD2. The CDR3 loop spans 15 amino acids. With V trimmed by 0 bases and J by 5 bases, 5 bases remained unmatched. In germline, CDR1 is SGHRS, CDR2 YFSETQ. The CDR3 spells CASSLGGGRDNEQFF. CDR3 nucleotides: TGCGCCAGCAGCTTGGGCGGGGGAAGAGACAATGAGCAGTTCTTC.

The rearrangement uses TRBV6-1 and TRBJ1-5, with 7 bases fitting TRBD1. The germline gives CDR1 MNHNS, CDR2 SASEGT. V lost 8 bases, J lost 9 bases, and 10 bases stayed unmatched. The CDR3 totals 13 residues. CDR3 residues: CASPRGVLGPQHF. The DNA of the CDR3 is TGTGCCAGCCCCAGGGGGGTCCTTGGGCCCCAGCATTTT.

This chain links TRBV15 with TRBJ2-5, with D perhaps matching TRBD2 (5 bases). The CDR3 is 15 residues long. Trimming removed 0 bases at V and 7 bases at J, with 15 bases between. Germline lookup yields CDR1 LNHNV and CDR2 YYDKDF (reference sequence). The CDR3 reads CATSRDMRESGTQYF. DNA for the CDR3: TGTGCCACCAGCAGAGATATGAGGGAGTCAGGGACCCAGTACTTC.

The rearrangement links TRBV15 to TRBJ2-5, with D unresolved. In germline, CDR1 is LNHNV, CDR2 YYDKDF (reference sequence). The V end was cut by 3 bases, the J end by 0 bases, with 2 bases between. There are 12 residues in the CDR3. The CDR3 bases are TGTGCCACCAGCAGGTACCAAGAGACCCAGTACTTC. Translation gives CATSRYQETQYF.

The chain is built from TRBV10-3 and TRBJ2-2; 9 nucleotides match TRBD1. The V and J ends lost 3 bases and 6 bases, in that order; junction bases with no gene match: 5. This CDR3 has 15 residues. CDR1 is ENHRY and CDR2 is SYGVKD in the germline V gene. CDR3 in amino acids: CAISELQGAPGELFF. DNA of the CDR3: TGTGCCATCAGTGAATTACAGGGGGCGCCCGGGGAGCTGTTTTTT.

In its sample, this clone was seen a few times. The V and J genes are TRBV7-9 and TRBJ1-2; weak D call: TRBD1 (6 bases). The CDR3 is made up of 13 amino acids. Germline V gives CDR1 SEHNR, CDR2 FQNEAQ (reference sequence). V was shortened by 8 bases and J by 6 bases, with 16 bases between the two germline ends. The DNA of the CDR3 is TGTGCCAGCCCAAATCGTAGGGGGGATGGCTACACCTTC. Translation: CASPNRRGDGYTF. The variable domain in full, with the rest retrieved from reference TRBV7-9 and TRBJ1-2, is DTGVSQNPRHKITKRGQNVTFRCDPISEHNRLYWYRQTLGQGPEFLTYFQNEAQLEKSRLLSDRFSAERPKGSFSTLEIQRTEQGDSAMYLCASPNRRGDGYTFGSGTRLTVV.

The chain links TRBV19 to TRBJ2-6, with D perhaps assigned TRBD1 or TRBD2 (6 bases each). Trimming shortened V by 5 bases and J by 4 bases, and 12 bases separated the two germline ends. The CDR3 has 15 residues. Germline values: CDR1 LNHDA, CDR2 SQIVND (reference sequence). The CDR3 bases are TGTGCCAGTAGTTCTCCGGGGGCAGGGGCCAACGTCCTGACTTTC. Protein: CASSSPGAGANVLTF.

The rearrangement links TRBV19 to TRBJ2-7; tentatively, D is TRBD2 (6 bases). CDR3 length: 17 residues. Germline V gene sequence: CDR1 LNHDA, CDR2 SQIVND (reference sequence). The V and J ends lost 5 bases and 1 base respectively, with 21 bases between them. The chain's CDR3 is CASSPNYPREPSYEQYF. The CDR3 bases are TGTGCCAGTAGTCCCAATTATCCGCGGGAACCTTCCTACGAGCAGTACTTC.

This sequence joins TRBV7-9 and TRBJ1-1, with a possible D match to TRBD1 (6 bases). V lost 2 bases and J lost 1, with 8 bases in between. Germline V gene sequence: CDR1 SEHNR, CDR2 FQNEAQ (reference sequence). This CDR3 has 14 residues. Here the CDR3 reads CASSLQQGNTEAFF. In DNA, the CDR3 is TGTGCCAGCAGCTTACAACAGGGGAACACTGAAGCTTTCTTT.

This chain joins TRBV28 and TRBJ1-5; tentative D call: TRBD1 (5 bases). V was cut by 2 bases and J by 11 bases, with 10 bases left in between. CDR3 length: 12 amino acids. The germline gives CDR1 MDHEN, CDR2 SYDVKM. CDR3 residues: CASSLGGGTQHF. In nucleotides, the CDR3 is TGTGCCAGCAGTTTAGGTGGGGGTACCCAGCATTTT.

The rearrangement joins TRBV6-1 to TRBJ2-2, with 7 nucleotides matching TRBD2. The CDR3 contains 15 residues. V shed 4 bases, J shed 5 bases, and the junction held 7 bases outside the gene matches. The V gene's germline CDR1 is MNHNS and CDR2 SASEGT. The CDR3 DNA follows: TGTGCCAGCAGTGTCGCCGGGACTACTACCGGGGAGCTGTTTTTT. Translated, it gives CASSVAGTTTGELFF.

The J gene is TRBJ1-4, the V gene TRBV6-5; the D is unclear. CDR1 is MNHEY, CDR2 SVGAGI, per germline. This CDR3 comprises 14 residues. V lost 7 bases to trimming and J lost 2 bases, with 11 bases between them. In DNA, the CDR3 is TGTGCCAGCACCTCAACTTTTACTAATGAAAAACTGTTTTTT. Translating gives CASTSTFTNEKLFF.

The chain carries TRBV30 and TRBJ2-1, with 9 bases aligning to TRBD2. CDR1 is GTSNPN, CDR2 SVGIG, per germline (reference sequence). Trimming removed 4 bases from V and 0 bases from J; junction bases left unmatched: 7. The CDR3 spans 16 residues. The CDR3 region is CAWTLGTSSSYNEQFF. For the CDR3, the DNA is TGTGCCTGGACTCTGGGGACTAGCAGCTCCTACAATGAGCAGTTCTTC.

The chain employs TRBV7-6 and TRBJ1-2; 9 nucleotides match TRBD1. The junction had 6 bases not matched to a gene; V was cut back by 1 base and J by 6 bases. Germline CDR1 reads SGHVS; CDR2 reads FNYEAQ. This CDR3 spans 15 amino acids. The CDR3 DNA is TGTGCCAGCAGCTTAGGCCGGACAGGGGCGGATGGCTACACCTTC. The encoded protein is CASSLGRTGADGYTF.

J is TRBJ1-1 and V is TRBV5-4; no firm D call. The ends were cut back, 0 bases at V and 1 base at J, with 13 bases in the middle. Per the germline V gene, CDR1 is SGHNT and CDR2 is YYREEE (reference sequence). This CDR3 spans 16 amino acids. CDR3: CASSLALTGKNTEAFF. The CDR3 DNA sequence: TGTGCCAGCAGCTTGGCCTTGACCGGGAAGAACACTGAAGCTTTCTTT.

The V gene is TRBV5-1, the J gene TRBJ2-1; 7 nucleotides match TRBD1. Germline V lookup: CDR1 SGHRS, CDR2 YFSETQ. The CDR3 runs 17 residues. With 1 base clipped from V and 1 base from J, the junction kept 8 bases outside the gene matches. CDR3 region: CASSLRTGTASYNEQFF. Here the CDR3 DNA reads TGCGCCAGCAGCTTGCGTACTGGGACAGCTTCCTACAATGAGCAGTTCTTC.

The rearrangement uses TRBV6-5 and TRBJ1-6; the D is unclear. CDR1 and CDR2 (germline): MNHEY, SVGAGI. Trimming removed 2 bases at V and 7 bases at J, with 12 bases between. This CDR3 comprises 15 residues. The DNA of the CDR3 is TGTGCCAGCAGTTACGAAGCCAGTCAGAATTCACCCCTCCACTTT. It translates to CASSYEASQNSPLHF.

The chain uses TRBV9 and TRBJ2-3, with TRBD2 matching over 14 bases. V was clipped by 3 bases and J by 6 bases; unmatched bases: 9. Germline V gives CDR1 SGDLS, CDR2 YYNGEE. The CDR3 sequence is 17 residues long. The CDR3 loop is CASSASGTSGRGDTQYF. The CDR3 region has the DNA TGTGCCAGCAGCGCCTCCGGGACTAGCGGGAGAGGGGATACGCAGTATTTT. The complete variable domain, with remaining parts taken from reference TRBV9 and TRBJ2-3, reads DSGVTQTPKHLITATGQRVTLRCSPRSGDLSVYWYQQSLDQGLQFLIQYYNGEERAKGNILERFSAQQFPDLHSELNLSSLELGDSALYFCASSASGTSGRGDTQYFGPGTRLTVL.

This clone was counted once. The gene calls are TRBV6-1 and TRBJ1-2; D gene unclear. CDR1 and CDR2 (germline): MNHNS, SASEGT. The ends were cut back, 8 bases at V and 2 bases at J, with 9 bases in the middle. CDR3 length: 12 residues. Here the CDR3 reads CASPGRNYGYTF. CDR3 DNA sequence: TGTGCCAGCCCTGGACGGAACTATGGCTACACCTTC.

This sequence joins TRBV7-9 and TRBJ2-2; D not certain. The germline V gene has CDR1 SEHNR and CDR2 FQNEAQ (reference sequence). Trimming removed 3 bases at V and 6 bases at J, with 2 bases between. The length of the CDR3 is 11 residues. CDR3 sequence: CASSLPGELFF. The DNA for the CDR3 is TGTGCCAGCAGCTTGCCCGGGGAGCTGTTTTTT.

The V call is TRBV2, the J call TRBJ2-7, with 7 positions matching TRBD2. The V segment lost 3 bases and the J segment 3 bases; nucleotides outside the gene matches: 5. The CDR3 is 14 amino acids. Germline V gene sequence: CDR1 SNHLY, CDR2 FYNNEI. The CDR3 protein is CASSERERSYEQYF. The CDR3 region has the DNA TGTGCCAGCAGTGAGCGGGAGAGGAGCTACGAGCAGTACTTC.

This chain joins TRBV11-3 and TRBJ2-3; TRBD2 aligns across 12 bases. The CDR3 has 16 residues. V was pared by 1 base and J by 4 bases, with 3 bases of the junction left unmatched. Germline V CDR1 and CDR2: SGHNT, YENEEA. Here the CDR3 reads CASSLGGLAGPDTQYF. The CDR3 nucleotides read TGTGCCAGCAGCTTAGGTGGACTAGCGGGGCCAGATACGCAGTATTTT.

The gene calls are TRBV28 and TRBJ1-2; 11 bases match TRBD1. Germline CDR1 MDHEN, CDR2 SYDVKM. The CDR3 has 15 residues. V lost 6 bases, J lost 4 bases, and 7 bases stayed unmatched. CDR3 residues: CASSLGTGGGYGYTF. The CDR3 DNA follows: TGTGCCAGCAGCCTCGGGACAGGGGGTGGCTATGGCTACACCTTC.

This sequence joins TRBV6-5 and TRBJ2-4; 12 bases match TRBD2. The CDR3 has 15 amino acids. V was clipped by 4 bases and J by 13 bases; unmatched bases: 11. CDR1 MNHEY and CDR2 SVGAGI come from the germline V gene. CDR3 sequence (DNA): TGTGCCAGCAGTTTAAGACTAGCGGGAGAGCTTATCCAGTACTTC. Protein sequence: CASSLRLAGELIQYF.

The chain has TRBV7-9 and TRBJ2-3, with 9 bases fitting TRBD2. V lost 7 bases, J lost 4 bases, and 9 bases stayed unmatched. Germline-derived CDR1 and CDR2 are SEHNR and FQNEAQ (reference sequence). The CDR3 has 15 amino acids. Written as DNA, the CDR3 is TGTGCCAGCACACCGGGTAGCGGGAGATCAGATACGCAGTATTTT. It is translated as CASTPGSGRSDTQYF.

The gene calls are TRBV7-6 and TRBJ1-2; D call uncertain. Per the germline V gene, CDR1 is SGHVS and CDR2 is FNYEAQ. The CDR3 loop spans 15 amino acids. V was cut by 1 base and J by 4 bases, with 13 bases left in between. The CDR3, as DNA: TGTGCCAGCAGCTTAGACGTGGGCCTGAGCTATGGCTACACCTTC. Translated, it gives CASSLDVGLSYGYTF.

The J gene is TRBJ1-1, the V gene TRBV6-4; no reliable D call. CDR1 MRHNA and CDR2 SNTAGT come from the germline V gene. This CDR3 has 15 residues. Trimming took 6 bases from V and 1 from J, leaving 15 bases between them. CDR3 sequence reads: CASSAQSAPNTEAFF. The CDR3 DNA follows: TGTGCCAGCAGCGCCCAATCAGCCCCGAACACTGAAGCTTTCTTT.

The chain recombines TRBV20-1 with TRBJ2-5; the D gene is possibly TRBD2 (5 bases). The CDR3 runs to 11 residues. V was cut by 5 bases and J by 5 bases, with 9 bases left in between. Germline V gives CDR1 DFQATT, CDR2 SNEGSKA (reference sequence). CDR3 sequence (DNA): TGCAGTGCTCCAAGGAGGGAGACCCAGTACTTC. As protein: CSAPRRETQYF.

The chain is built from TRBV28 and TRBJ2-2, with D hard to call. This CDR3 has 11 amino acids. Germline assignment: CDR1 MDHEN and CDR2 SYDVKM. Trimming left V 8 bases short and J 9 bases short, with 10 bases between. CDR3 amino acids: CASRSSRELFF. DNA of the CDR3: TGTGCCAGCCGTAGTAGTCGGGAGCTGTTTTTT.

The chain is built from TRBV19 and TRBJ1-4, with 10 bases lining up with TRBD1. Trimming took 6 bases from V and 8 from J; bases not matched to a gene: 12. The CDR3 has 16 residues. The V gene's germline CDR1 is LNHDA and CDR2 SQIVND (reference sequence). The CDR3 is CASRVPPGTGDEKLFF. The CDR3 nucleotides are TGTGCCAGTAGAGTCCCTCCTGGGACAGGGGACGAAAAACTGTTTTTT.